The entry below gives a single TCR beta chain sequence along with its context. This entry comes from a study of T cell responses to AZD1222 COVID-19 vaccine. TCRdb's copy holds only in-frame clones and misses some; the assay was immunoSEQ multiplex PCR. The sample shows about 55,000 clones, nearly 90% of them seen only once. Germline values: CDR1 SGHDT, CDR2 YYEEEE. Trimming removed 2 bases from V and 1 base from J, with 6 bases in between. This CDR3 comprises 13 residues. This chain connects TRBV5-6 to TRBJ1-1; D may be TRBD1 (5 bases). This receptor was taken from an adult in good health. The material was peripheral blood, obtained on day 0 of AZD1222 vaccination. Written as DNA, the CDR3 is TGTGCCAGCAGCTTTGGGGGGAACACTGAAGCTTTCTTT. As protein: CASSFGGNTEAFF.